A single sample is the source of the 28 T cell receptor beta chains below, sequenced in a study of shared clonotypes between healthy human individuals. Generated by immunoSEQ multiplex PCR, the TCRdb table keeps only in-frame clones and is missing some. Of 1,100,000 or so clones listed, 75% to 80% were seen once; the top ten hold 0.52%. Sequenced: memory CD4+ T cells from PBMCs. Documented subset: CD45RA-negative fraction. The receptors originated from a man aged 18 to 35 in good health. Some clones in this sample may be carry-over from other donors' samples.

The chain couples TRBV11-2 to TRBJ2-5; TRBD2 matches at 8 bases. Losses at the gene ends were 5 bases for V and 2 bases for J; bases not matched to a gene: 10. Germline-derived CDR1 and CDR2 are SGHAT and FQNNGV. This CDR3 has 16 residues. The CDR3 nucleotides read TGTGCCAGCAGCCTTCTAGCGGGTGGGGATCAAGAGACCCAGTACTTC. Amino acids: CASSLLAGGDQETQYF.

On this clone itself: The sample has other DNA sequences that encode this CDR3 too. V and J are TRBV20-1 and TRBJ2-5; D uncertain. From germline, CDR1 is DFQATT and CDR2 SNEGSKA (reference sequence). With 3 bases removed from V and 5 bases from J, the gap between germline ends came to 7 bases. The CDR3 runs 11 residues. CDR3 coding DNA: TGCAGTGCTAGCAGAAGGGAGACCCAGTACTTC. This sequence encodes CSASRRETQYF.

The chain couples TRBV7-6 to TRBJ2-5; a possible D gene is TRBD2 (5 bases). The germline CDR1 and CDR2 sequences are SGHVS and FNYEAQ. The V end lost 0 bases, the J end lost 2 bases, and 10 bases lay between the germline ends. This CDR3 has 15 residues. In DNA, the CDR3 is TGTGCCAGCAGCTTAGCGCCCACGGGACAAGAGACCCAGTACTTC. Its protein product is CASSLAPTGQETQYF.

J is TRBJ2-3 and V is TRBV21-1; no check of the table's D call, TRBD2, against the DNA was made. TRBV21-1 counts as a pseudogene. This CDR3 comprises 17 residues. The CDR3 DNA reads as TGTGCCAGCAGCACGAAAGGGCCGGCCTGGAGGGGAGATACGCAGTATTTT. This sequence encodes CASSTKGPAWRGDTQYF.

V gene TRBV27 combines with J gene TRBJ1-2; TRBD1 might be the D (6 bases). The CDR3 runs 14 residues. Germline CDR1 and CDR2: MNHEY and SMNVEV (reference sequence). V was clipped by 4 bases and J by 5 bases, with 14 bases between them. DNA for the CDR3: TGTGCCAGCAGTTCCCGGGGGCGAGGGTATGGCTACACCTTC. Translating it yields CASSSRGRGYGYTF.

Details on this clone: The sample carries other DNA sequences with the same CDR3. The chain joins TRBV7-2 to TRBJ1-1, with D perhaps matching TRBD1 (6 bases). CDR1 is SGHTA, CDR2 FQGNSA, per germline. V was pared by 5 bases and J by 2 bases, with 9 bases between. This CDR3 comprises 13 residues. The CDR3 nucleotides read TGTGCCAGCAGCCTACAGGGAAACACTGAAGCTTTCTTT. Translation: CASSLQGNTEAFF.

This chain connects TRBV5-1 to TRBJ2-2; D not resolved. CDR1 is SGHRS, CDR2 YFSETQ, per germline. Trimming took 5 bases from V and 5 from J, leaving 13 bases between them. CDR3 size: 14 residues. The CDR3 DNA reads TGCGCCAGCAGGACTCGGACGGAGACCGGGGAGCTGTTTTTT. This codes for CASRTRTETGELFF.

The chain has TRBV6-5 and TRBJ1-2; maybe TRBD1 (6 bases). Trimming stripped 7 bases from V and 3 bases from J, with 15 bases between. CDR3 length: 14 residues. The germline CDR1 and CDR2 sequences are MNHEY and SVGAGI. CDR3 region: CASKSSNRDYGYTF. In DNA, the CDR3 is TGTGCCAGCAAATCGTCCAACAGGGACTATGGCTACACCTTC.

The chain couples TRBV30 to TRBJ1-2, with D perhaps matching TRBD1 (5 bases). V was trimmed by 3 bases and J by 0 bases, leaving 8 bases between them. This CDR3 comprises 13 residues. Germline V gives CDR1 GTSNPN, CDR2 SVGIG (reference sequence). The CDR3 DNA reads TGTGCCTGGAGAGACAGACCTAACTATGGCTACACCTTC. It specifies CAWRDRPNYGYTF.

The chain recombines TRBV7-3 with TRBJ2-6, with 7 bases identical to TRBD1. This CDR3 is 17 amino acids long. The V gene end was trimmed by 4 bases and the J gene end by 1 base; junction bases not matched to a gene: 7. CDR1 and CDR2 from the germline V gene are SGHTA and FQGTGA. Here the CDR3 DNA reads TGTGCCAGCAGCTCAAGGGGGCCGGTATCTGGGGCCAACGTCCTGACTTTC. It codes for CASSSRGPVSGANVLTF.

Concerning this clone itself: In the same sample, other DNA sequences code for this CDR3. The CDR3 DNA is TGCGCCAGCAGCTTGGGGCCCAGCGGCAGCTCCTACGAGCAGTACTTC. It codes for CASSLGPSGSSYEQYF. The chain is built from TRBV5-1 and TRBJ2-7; D is possibly TRBD2 (5 bases). The CDR3 runs 16 residues. Per germline, CDR1 SGHRS and CDR2 YFSETQ. The germline V and J ends were trimmed by 0 bases and 0 bases, with 13 bases remaining between them. The complete variable domain, with remaining parts taken from reference TRBV5-1 and TRBJ2-7, reads KAGVTQTPRYLIKTRGQQVTLSCSPISGHRSVSWYQQTPGQGLQFLFEYFSETQRNKGNFPGRFSGRQFSNSRSEMNVSTLELGDSALYLCASSLGPSGSSYEQYFGPGTRLTVT.

V gene TRBV5-6 combines with J gene TRBJ2-7, with D tentatively TRBD1 or TRBD2 (5 bases each). This CDR3 has 14 amino acids. In germline, CDR1 is SGHDT, CDR2 YYEEEE. Trimming cost V 4 bases and J 4 bases, with 15 bases left between them. The CDR3 DNA reads as TGTGCCAGCAGCGGGGGAACGGGGCTATACGAGCAGTACTTC. Translating it yields CASSGGTGLYEQYF.

V usage is TRBV6-5 and J usage is TRBJ2-3; D gene unclear. CDR1 MNHEY and CDR2 SVGAGI come from the germline V gene. Trimming pared 4 bases from V and 3 bases from J, leaving 14 bases between. CDR3 size: 15 residues. CDR3 amino acids: CASSSPAHITDTQYF. The CDR3 bases are TGTGCCAGCAGTTCCCCAGCCCATATTACAGATACGCAGTATTTT.

This chain joins TRBV7-2 and TRBJ2-2; maybe TRBD2 (6 bases). V lost 2 bases to trimming and J lost 4 bases, with 11 bases between them. CDR3 size: 15 residues. Per germline, CDR1 SGHTA and CDR2 FQGNSA. Here the CDR3 DNA reads TGTGCCAGCAGCTTACGGAGGGGTTCCACCGGGGAGCTGTTTTTT. Translating it yields CASSLRRGSTGELFF.

The J gene is TRBJ2-3, the V gene TRBV19, with D perhaps TRBD1 (5 bases). CDR1 and CDR2 from the germline V gene are LNHDA and SQIVND (reference sequence). The CDR3 covers 12 residues. Trimming cost V 4 bases and J 9 bases, with 11 bases left between them. The CDR3, as DNA: TGTGCCAGTAGTAGCTTCCAGGGAACGCAGTATTTT. This sequence encodes CASSSFQGTQYF.

V usage is TRBV6-6 and J usage is TRBJ1-5; D not certain. The CDR3 is 15 residues long. The V end was cut by 0 bases, the J end by 4 bases, with 10 bases between. Germline CDR1 is MNHNY and CDR2 is SVGAGI (reference sequence). This chain's CDR3 is CASSYSLGGNQPQHF. CDR3 DNA: TGTGCCAGCAGTTACTCCCTAGGCGGAAATCAGCCCCAGCATTTT.

V is TRBV30 and J is TRBJ2-7; TRBD2 is a possible D gene (7 bases). CDR3 size: 14 residues. V was pared by 2 bases and J by 3 bases, with 14 bases between. Germline CDR1 reads GTSNPN; CDR2 reads SVGIG (reference sequence). CDR3 loop: CAWSRLGGGYEQYF. The DNA of the CDR3 is TGTGCCTGGAGTCGCCTGGGAGGGGGCTACGAGCAGTACTTC. The variable domain in full, completed from reference TRBV30 and TRBJ2-7, reads SQTIHQWPATLVQPVGSPLSLECTVEGTSNPNLYWYRQAAGRGLQLLFYSVGIGQISSEVPQNLSASRPQDRQFILSSKKLLLSDSGFYLCAWSRLGGGYEQYFGPGTRLTVT.

The chain links TRBV5-6 to TRBJ2-3; the match to TRBD2 covers 11 bases. In germline, CDR1 is SGHDT, CDR2 YYEEEE. The CDR3 has 17 residues. V trimming: 4 bases; J trimming: 5 bases; junction bases outside the gene matches: 12. The CDR3 nucleotides read TGTGCCAGCAGCCTGAACTCACTAGCGGGAGTAATAGATACGCAGTATTTT. This translates into CASSLNSLAGVIDTQYF.

This clone was picked up a small number of times. The rearrangement uses TRBV28 and TRBJ1-2; D is uncertain. Germline V gene lookup returns CDR1 MDHEN and CDR2 SYDVKM. Trimming cost V 8 bases and J 2 bases, with 6 bases left between them. The CDR3 is 11 residues long. The CDR3: CASGRNYGYTF. In DNA, the CDR3 is TGTGCCAGCGGCCGGAACTATGGCTACACCTTC.

This sequence joins TRBV30 and TRBJ2-3; D unresolved. Germline V gene sequence: CDR1 GTSNPN, CDR2 SVGIG (reference sequence). The CDR3 has 12 amino acids. Trimming shortened V by 4 bases and J by 6 bases, and 11 bases separated the two germline ends. CDR3 sequence reads: CAWMKSEDTQYF. DNA of the CDR3: TGTGCCTGGATGAAGAGTGAGGATACGCAGTATTTT.

V usage is TRBV5-1 and J usage is TRBJ2-2, with a possible D match to TRBD1 (6 bases). V lost 0 bases and J 4 bases, leaving 13 bases between the germline ends. The CDR3 length is 16 residues. CDR1 and CDR2 from the germline V gene are SGHRS and YFSETQ. The CDR3 is CASSLARGWGTGELFF. The CDR3 nucleotides read TGCGCCAGCAGCTTGGCCAGGGGCTGGGGCACCGGGGAGCTGTTTTTT.

V and J are TRBV7-5 and TRBJ2-7; TRBD1 is taken as the D call from the table, unchecked against the DNA. TRBV7-5 is a known pseudogene. The CDR3 totals 14 residues. CDR3 nucleotides: TGTGTCAGACCAAACCAGGGAAGAGCCTACGAGCAGTACTTC. It translates to CVRPNQGRAYEQYF.

J is TRBJ1-2 and V is TRBV5-1; D is possibly TRBD1 (6 bases). Trimming stripped 4 bases from V and 3 bases from J, with 16 bases between. The CDR3 loop spans 15 amino acids. Germline V gene lookup returns CDR1 SGHRS and CDR2 YFSETQ. As DNA, the CDR3 is TGCGCCAGCAGCAGGGTGGGGGGCGCTGACTATGGCTACACCTTC. Its protein is CASSRVGGADYGYTF. The variable domain in full, completed from reference TRBV5-1 and TRBJ1-2, reads KAGVTQTPRYLIKTRGQQVTLSCSPISGHRSVSWYQQTPGQGLQFLFEYFSETQRNKGNFPGRFSGRQFSNSRSEMNVSTLELGDSALYLCASSRVGGADYGYTFGSGTRLTVV.

This chain joins TRBV5-1 and TRBJ2-1, with TRBD2 identical over 9 bases. J gave up 1 base and V 3 bases, and 5 bases lay outside the gene matches. Germline assignment: CDR1 SGHRS and CDR2 YFSETQ. This CDR3 has 16 amino acids. DNA for the CDR3: TGCGCCAGCAGCTACTTAGCGGGAGCGTCCTACAATGAGCAGTTCTTC. It codes for CASSYLAGASYNEQFF.

The chain uses TRBV6-5 and TRBJ2-3; a weak D match, TRBD2 (6 bases). Trimming left V 5 bases short and J 2 bases short, with 11 bases between. The CDR3 is 14 amino acids. Germline lookup yields CDR1 MNHEY and CDR2 SVGAGI. This CDR3 is CASSTPGATDTQYF. The CDR3 region has the DNA TGTGCCAGCAGTACTCCGGGAGCCACAGATACGCAGTATTTT.

This clone appeared a single time. The chain links TRBV5-4 to TRBJ1-3; perhaps TRBD1 as D (5 bases). Deletions cut 4 bases from V and 0 bases from J, with 17 bases between. CDR3 size: 17 residues. Germline V gene sequence: CDR1 SGHNT, CDR2 YYREEE (reference sequence). CDR3 sequence (DNA): TGTGCCAGCAGCCCCCGTGGAGGGGAGGGCTCTGGAAACACCATATATTTT. This codes for CASSPRGGEGSGNTIYF.

This clone has only one observation. Here the CDR3 DNA reads TGTGCCAGCGTCCGGGAGGGTTGGACAGATACGCAGTATTTT. Amino acids: CASVREGWTDTQYF. V gene TRBV6-6 combines with J gene TRBJ2-3; 8 nucleotides align to TRBD2. The CDR3 is 14 residues long. The ends lost 8 bases at V and 3 bases at J; junction bases unmatched: 7. The V gene's germline CDR1 is MNHNY and CDR2 SVGAGI (reference sequence).

V is TRBV28 and J is TRBJ2-7, with 7 bases matching TRBD1. The trim removed 5 bases at V and 9 bases at J, leaving 19 bases unmatched. The V gene's germline CDR1 is MDHEN and CDR2 SYDVKM. The CDR3 loop spans 16 amino acids. The CDR3: CASSEGGTAERWGQYF. DNA for the CDR3: TGTGCCAGCAGTGAGGGTGGGACAGCGGAAAGGTGGGGGCAGTACTTC.